The clone carrying this T cell receptor (beta chain) appeared once. These data are taken from a study of CD8 T cells in Susac syndrome. The CDR3 consists of 14 residues. Trimming took off 6 bases at V and 0 bases at J, with 10 bases between the two ends. The V gene's germline CDR1 is SGHRS and CDR2 YFSETQ. cDNA came from about 0.46 to 1 ug RNA primed by random hexamers. In TCRdb, the immunoSEQ multiplex PCR reads were re-called with MiXCR into one record per CDR3 protein. The table has some 180,000 distinct CDR3 sequences, 90% to 95% seen once; the top ten hold around 0.1%. The chain uses TRBV5-1 and TRBJ1-3; no definite D call. This clonotype was obtained from a human donor in good health. The specimen was CD4+ T cells from PBMCs. CDR3 sequence (DNA): TGCGCCAGCATGTCGGCGGACTCTGGAAACACCATATATTTT. Translating it yields CASMSADSGNTIYF.